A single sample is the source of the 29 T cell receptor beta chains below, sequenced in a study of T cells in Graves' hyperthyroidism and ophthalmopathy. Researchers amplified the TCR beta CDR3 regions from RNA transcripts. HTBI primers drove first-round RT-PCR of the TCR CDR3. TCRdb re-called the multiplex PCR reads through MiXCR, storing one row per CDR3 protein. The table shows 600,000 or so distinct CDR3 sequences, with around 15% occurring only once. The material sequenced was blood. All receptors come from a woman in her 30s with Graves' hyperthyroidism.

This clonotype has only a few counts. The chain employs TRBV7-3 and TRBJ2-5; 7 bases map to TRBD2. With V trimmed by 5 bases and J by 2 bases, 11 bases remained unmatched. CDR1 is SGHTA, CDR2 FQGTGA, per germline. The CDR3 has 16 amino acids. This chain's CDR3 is CASSPGDGGRQETQYF. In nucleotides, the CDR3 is TGTGCCAGCAGCCCCGGGGACGGGGGGAGGCAAGAGACCCAGTACTTC.

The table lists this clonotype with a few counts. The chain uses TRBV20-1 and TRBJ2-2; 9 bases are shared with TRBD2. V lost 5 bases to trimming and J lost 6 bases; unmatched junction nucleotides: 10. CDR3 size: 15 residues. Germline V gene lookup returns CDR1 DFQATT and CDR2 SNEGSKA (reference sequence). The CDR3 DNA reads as TGCAGTGCTCATCATAGCGGGAGAGGCCCCGGGGAGCTGTTTTTT. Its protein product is CSAHHSGRGPGELFF.

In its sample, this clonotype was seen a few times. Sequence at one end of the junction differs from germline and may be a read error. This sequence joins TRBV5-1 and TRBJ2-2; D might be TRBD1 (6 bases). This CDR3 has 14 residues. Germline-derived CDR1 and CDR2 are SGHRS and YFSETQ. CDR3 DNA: TGCGCCAGCAGCCCCGGACAGAACTCCGGGGAGCTGTTTTTT. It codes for CASSPGQNSGELFF.

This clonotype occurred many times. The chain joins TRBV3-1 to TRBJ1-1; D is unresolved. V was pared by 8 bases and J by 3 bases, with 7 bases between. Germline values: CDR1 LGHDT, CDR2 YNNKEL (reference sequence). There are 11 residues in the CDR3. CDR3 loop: CASGSDTEAFF. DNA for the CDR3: TGTGCCAGCGGTAGTGACACTGAAGCTTTCTTT.

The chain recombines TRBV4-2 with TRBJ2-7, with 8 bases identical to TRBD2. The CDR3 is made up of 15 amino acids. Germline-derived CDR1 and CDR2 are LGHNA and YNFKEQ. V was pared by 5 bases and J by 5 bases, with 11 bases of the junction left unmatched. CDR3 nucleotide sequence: TGTGCCAGCAGCTCGTCCGGGACTAGTGATAACGAGCAGTACTTC. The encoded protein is CASSSSGTSDNEQYF.

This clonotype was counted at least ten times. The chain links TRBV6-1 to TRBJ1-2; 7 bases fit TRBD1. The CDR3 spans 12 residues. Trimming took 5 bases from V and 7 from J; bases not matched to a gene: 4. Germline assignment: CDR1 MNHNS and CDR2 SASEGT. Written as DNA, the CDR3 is TGTGCCAGCAGTAGGGACAGTAGTGGCTACACCTTC. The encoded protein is CASSRDSSGYTF.

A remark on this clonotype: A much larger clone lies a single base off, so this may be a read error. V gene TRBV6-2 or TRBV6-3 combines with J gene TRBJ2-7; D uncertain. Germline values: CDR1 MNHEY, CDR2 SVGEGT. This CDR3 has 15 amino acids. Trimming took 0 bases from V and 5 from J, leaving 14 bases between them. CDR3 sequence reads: CASSYSIGRHNEQYF. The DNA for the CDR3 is TGTGCCAGCAGTTACTCAATCGGCCGTCACAACGAGCAGTACTTC.

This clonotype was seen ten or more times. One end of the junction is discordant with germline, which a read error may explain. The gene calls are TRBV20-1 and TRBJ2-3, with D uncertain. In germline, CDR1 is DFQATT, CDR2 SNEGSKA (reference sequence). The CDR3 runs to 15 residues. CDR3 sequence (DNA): TGCAGTGCTAGAGATTTCGCAGGAACCACAGCTACGCAGTATTTT. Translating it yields CSARDFAGTTATQYF.

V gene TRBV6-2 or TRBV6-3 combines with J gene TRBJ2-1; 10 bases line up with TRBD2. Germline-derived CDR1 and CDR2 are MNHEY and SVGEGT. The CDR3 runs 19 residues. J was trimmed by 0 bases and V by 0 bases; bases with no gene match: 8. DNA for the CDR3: TGTGCCAGCAGTTACTCGAGACTAGCGGGTCCACCCTCCTACAATGAGCAGTTCTTC. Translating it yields CASSYSRLAGPPSYNEQFF.

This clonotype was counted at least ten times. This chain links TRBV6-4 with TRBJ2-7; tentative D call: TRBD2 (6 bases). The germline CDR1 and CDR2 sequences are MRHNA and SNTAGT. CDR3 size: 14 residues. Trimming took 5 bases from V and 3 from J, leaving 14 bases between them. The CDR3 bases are TGTGCCAGCAGTCCGTTGGGACTCGACTACGAGCAGTACTTC. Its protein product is CASSPLGLDYEQYF.

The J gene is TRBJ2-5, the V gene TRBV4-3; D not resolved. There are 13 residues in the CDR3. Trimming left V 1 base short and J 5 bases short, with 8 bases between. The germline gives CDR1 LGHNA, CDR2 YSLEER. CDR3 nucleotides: TGCGCCAGCAGCCAAGGAGTGGAGGAGACCCAGTACTTC. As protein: CASSQGVEETQYF.

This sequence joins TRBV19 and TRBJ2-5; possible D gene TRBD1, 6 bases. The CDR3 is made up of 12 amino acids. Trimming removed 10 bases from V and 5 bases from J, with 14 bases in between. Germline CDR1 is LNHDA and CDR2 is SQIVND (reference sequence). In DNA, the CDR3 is TGTGCCACCGGGGCCAGGGGCGAGACCCAGTACTTC. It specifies CATGARGETQYF.

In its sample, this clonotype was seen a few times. DNA of the CDR3: TGTGCCAGCAGTTATCTTGTAGCGGGTGAAGGAGGAGATACGCAGTATTTT. Its protein product is CASSYLVAGEGGDTQYF. J is TRBJ2-3 and V is TRBV6-2 or TRBV6-3; TRBD2 matches 7 bases. The CDR3 length is 17 residues. CDR1 is MNHEY, CDR2 SVGEGT, per germline. V lost 3 bases, J lost 5 bases, and 14 bases stayed unmatched.

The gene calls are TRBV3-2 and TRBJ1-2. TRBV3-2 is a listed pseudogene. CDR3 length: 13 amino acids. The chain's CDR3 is CASSRLAGYGYTF. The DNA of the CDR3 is TGTGCCAGCAGCCGACTGGCGGGCTATGGCTACACCTTC.

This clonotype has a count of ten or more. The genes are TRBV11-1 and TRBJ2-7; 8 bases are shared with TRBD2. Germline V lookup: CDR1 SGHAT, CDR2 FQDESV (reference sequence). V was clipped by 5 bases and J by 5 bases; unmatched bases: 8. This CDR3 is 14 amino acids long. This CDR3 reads CASSRGSGSHEQYF. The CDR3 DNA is TGTGCCAGCAGCAGGGGAAGCGGGAGCCACGAGCAGTACTTC.

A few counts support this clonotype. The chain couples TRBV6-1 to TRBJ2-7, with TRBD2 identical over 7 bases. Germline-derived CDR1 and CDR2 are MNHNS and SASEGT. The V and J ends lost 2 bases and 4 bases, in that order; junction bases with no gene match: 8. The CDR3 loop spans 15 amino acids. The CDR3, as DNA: TGTGCCAGCAGTGAAAGTGGGAGGGCCAGGTACGAGCAGTACTTC. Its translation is CASSESGRARYEQYF.

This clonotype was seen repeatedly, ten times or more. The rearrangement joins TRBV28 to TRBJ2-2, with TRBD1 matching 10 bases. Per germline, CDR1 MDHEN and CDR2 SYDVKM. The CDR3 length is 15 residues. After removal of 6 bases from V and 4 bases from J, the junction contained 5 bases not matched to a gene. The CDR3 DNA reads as TGTGCCAGCAGCTTCCGGGACAGGGGCACCGGGGAGCTGTTTTTT. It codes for CASSFRDRGTGELFF.

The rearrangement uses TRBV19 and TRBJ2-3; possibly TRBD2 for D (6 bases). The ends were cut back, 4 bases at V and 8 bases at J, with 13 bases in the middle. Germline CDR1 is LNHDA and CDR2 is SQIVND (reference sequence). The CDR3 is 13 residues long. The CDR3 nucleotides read TGTGCCAGTAGTAACGGAGGGGAAGGTACGCAGTATTTT. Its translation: CASSNGGEGTQYF.

CDR3 amino acids: CASSQEGGTVSYGYTF. CDR3 bases: TGCGCCAGCAGCCAAGAGGGGGGGACGGTGAGCTATGGCTACACCTTC. This chain joins TRBV4-1 and TRBJ1-2; D might be TRBD1 (5 bases). Germline V gives CDR1 MGHRA, CDR2 YSYEKL. The CDR3 runs to 16 residues. Trimming removed 0 bases at V and 4 bases at J, with 15 bases between.

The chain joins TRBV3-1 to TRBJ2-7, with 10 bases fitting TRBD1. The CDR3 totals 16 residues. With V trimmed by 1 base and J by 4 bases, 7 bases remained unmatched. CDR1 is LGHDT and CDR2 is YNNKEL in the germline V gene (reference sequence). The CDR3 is CASSQAPGQGYYEQYF. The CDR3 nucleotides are TGTGCCAGCAGCCAAGCCCCGGGACAGGGGTATTACGAGCAGTACTTC.

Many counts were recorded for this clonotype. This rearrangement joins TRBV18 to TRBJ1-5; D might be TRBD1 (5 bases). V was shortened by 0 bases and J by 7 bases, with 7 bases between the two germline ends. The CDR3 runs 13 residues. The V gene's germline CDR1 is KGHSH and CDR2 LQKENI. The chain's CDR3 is CASSPPRGQPQHF. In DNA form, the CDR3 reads TGTGCCAGCTCACCACCGCGGGGCCAGCCCCAGCATTTT.

CDR3 nucleotide sequence: TGTGCCAGCAGCCCTGAAGGGTACAGGCCCCAGCATTTT. This encodes CASSPEGYRPQHF. This rearrangement joins TRBV27 to TRBJ1-5, with D unresolved. The CDR3 has 13 amino acids. Trimming pared 6 bases from V and 9 bases from J, leaving 15 bases between. Germline V lookup: CDR1 MNHEY, CDR2 SMNVEV (reference sequence).

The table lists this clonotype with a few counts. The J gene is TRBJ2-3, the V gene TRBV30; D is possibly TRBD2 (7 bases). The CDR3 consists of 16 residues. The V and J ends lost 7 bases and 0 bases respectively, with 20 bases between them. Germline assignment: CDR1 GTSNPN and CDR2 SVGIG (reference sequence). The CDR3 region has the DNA TGTGCCTTTGGGGGGGCGGGGAGCTCTAGCACAGATACGCAGTATTTT. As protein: CAFGGAGSSSTDTQYF.

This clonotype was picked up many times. The CDR3 sequence is CASSAGQIRQFF. Written as DNA, the CDR3 is TGTGCCAGCAGCGCAGGACAGATCCGGCAGTTCTTC. The V gene is TRBV11-3, the J gene TRBJ2-1; D possibly corresponds to TRBD1 (6 bases). The germline gives CDR1 SGHNT, CDR2 YENEEA. V gave up 5 bases and J gave up 12 bases, with 14 bases separating them. The CDR3 loop spans 12 amino acids.

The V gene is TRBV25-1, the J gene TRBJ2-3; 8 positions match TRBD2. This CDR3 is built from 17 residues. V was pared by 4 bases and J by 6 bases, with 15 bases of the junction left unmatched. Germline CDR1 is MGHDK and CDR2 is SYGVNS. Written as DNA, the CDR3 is TGTGCCAGCAGTGGTTACGGGAGGGCTTCAAGGGACGATACGCAGTATTTT. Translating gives CASSGYGRASRDDTQYF.

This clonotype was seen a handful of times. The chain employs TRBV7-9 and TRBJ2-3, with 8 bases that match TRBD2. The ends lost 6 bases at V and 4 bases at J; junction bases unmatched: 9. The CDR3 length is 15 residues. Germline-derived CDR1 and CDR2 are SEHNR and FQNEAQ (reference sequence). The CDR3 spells CASSSHSGGADTQYF. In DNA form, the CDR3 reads TGTGCCAGCAGTTCTCATTCGGGAGGGGCAGATACGCAGTATTTT.

In DNA form, the CDR3 reads TGTGCCAGTAGCCTTCTTTGGGAGCGGGAGGGCCGAAACGAGTTCTTC. This sequence encodes CASSLLWEREGRNEFF. The genes are TRBV19 and TRBJ2-1; 10 nucleotides match TRBD2. The ends lost 6 bases at V and 14 bases at J; junction bases unmatched: 19. CDR1 and CDR2 (germline): LNHDA, SQIVND (reference sequence). The CDR3 loop spans 16 amino acids.

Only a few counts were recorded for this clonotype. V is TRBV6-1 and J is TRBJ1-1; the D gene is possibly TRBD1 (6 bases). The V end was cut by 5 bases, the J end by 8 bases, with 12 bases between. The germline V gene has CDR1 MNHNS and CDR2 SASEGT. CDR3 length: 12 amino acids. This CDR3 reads CASSSNRDEAFF. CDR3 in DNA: TGTGCCAGCAGTTCGAACAGGGACGAAGCTTTCTTT.

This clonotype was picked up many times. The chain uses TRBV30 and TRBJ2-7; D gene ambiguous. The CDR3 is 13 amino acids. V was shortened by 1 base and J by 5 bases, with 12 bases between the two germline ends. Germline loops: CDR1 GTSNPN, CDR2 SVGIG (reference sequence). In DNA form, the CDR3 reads TGTGCCTGGAGTGCAATCTTGAGGAACGAGCAGTACTTC. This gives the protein CAWSAILRNEQYF. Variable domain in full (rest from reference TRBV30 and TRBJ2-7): SQTIHQWPATLVQPVGSPLSLECTVEGTSNPNLYWYRQAAGRGLQLLFYSVGIGQISSEVPQNLSASRPQDRQFILSSKKLLLSDSGFYLCAWSAILRNEQYFGPGTRLTVT.